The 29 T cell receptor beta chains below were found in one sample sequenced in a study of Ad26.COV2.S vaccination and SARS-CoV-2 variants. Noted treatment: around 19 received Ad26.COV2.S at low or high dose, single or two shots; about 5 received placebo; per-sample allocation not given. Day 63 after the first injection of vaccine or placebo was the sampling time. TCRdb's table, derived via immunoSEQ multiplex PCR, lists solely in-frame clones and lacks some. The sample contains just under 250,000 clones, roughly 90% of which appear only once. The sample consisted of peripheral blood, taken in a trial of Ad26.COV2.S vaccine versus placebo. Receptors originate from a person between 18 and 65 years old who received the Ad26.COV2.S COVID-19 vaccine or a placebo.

The DNA for the CDR3 is TGCGCCAGCAGCCAAGTGAGGGACAGGGGAGAATCTGGGGCCAACGTCCTGACTTTC. Amino acids: CASSQVRDRGESGANVLTF. The chain uses TRBV4-3 and TRBJ2-6, with 10 positions matching TRBD1. Trimming took 1 base from V and 1 from J; bases not matched to a gene: 7. There are 19 residues in the CDR3. The germline gives CDR1 LGHNA, CDR2 YSLEER.

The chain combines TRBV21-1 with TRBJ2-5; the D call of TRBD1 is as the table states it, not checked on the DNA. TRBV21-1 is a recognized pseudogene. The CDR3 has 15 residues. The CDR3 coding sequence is TGTGCCAGCAGCAAAACGGACAGTCAGGTTCAGACCCAGTACTTC. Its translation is CASSKTDSQVQTQYF.

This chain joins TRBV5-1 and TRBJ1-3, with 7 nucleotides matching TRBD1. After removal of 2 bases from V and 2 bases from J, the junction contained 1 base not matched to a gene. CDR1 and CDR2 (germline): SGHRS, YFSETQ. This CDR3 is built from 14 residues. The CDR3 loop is CASSFTGAGNTIYF. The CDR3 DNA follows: TGCGCCAGCAGCTTTACAGGGGCTGGAAACACCATATATTTT.

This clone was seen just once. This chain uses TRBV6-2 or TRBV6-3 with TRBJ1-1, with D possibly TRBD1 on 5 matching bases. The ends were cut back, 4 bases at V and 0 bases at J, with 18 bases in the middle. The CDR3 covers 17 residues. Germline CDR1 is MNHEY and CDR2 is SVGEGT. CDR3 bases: TGTGCCAGCAGTTTTAGGGCCCACAGGTTGATGAACACTGAAGCTTTCTTT. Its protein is CASSFRAHRLMNTEAFF.

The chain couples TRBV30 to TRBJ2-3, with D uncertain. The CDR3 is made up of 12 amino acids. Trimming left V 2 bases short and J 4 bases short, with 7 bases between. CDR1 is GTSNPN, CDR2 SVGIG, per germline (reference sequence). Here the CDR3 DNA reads TGTGCCTGGAGTTTTGGGGCAGATACGCAGTATTTT. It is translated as CAWSFGADTQYF.

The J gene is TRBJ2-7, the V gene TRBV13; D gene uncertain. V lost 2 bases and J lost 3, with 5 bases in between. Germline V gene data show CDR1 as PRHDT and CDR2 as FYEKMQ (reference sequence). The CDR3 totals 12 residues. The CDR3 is CASSLLNYEQYF. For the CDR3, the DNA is TGTGCCAGCAGCTTATTGAACTACGAGCAGTACTTC.

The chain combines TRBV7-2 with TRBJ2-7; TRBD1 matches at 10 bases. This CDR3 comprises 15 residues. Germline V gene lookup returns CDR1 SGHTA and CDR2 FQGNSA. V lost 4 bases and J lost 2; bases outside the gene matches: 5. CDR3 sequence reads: CASSSPDRGPYEQYF. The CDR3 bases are TGTGCCAGCAGCTCCCCCGACAGGGGGCCCTACGAGCAGTACTTC.

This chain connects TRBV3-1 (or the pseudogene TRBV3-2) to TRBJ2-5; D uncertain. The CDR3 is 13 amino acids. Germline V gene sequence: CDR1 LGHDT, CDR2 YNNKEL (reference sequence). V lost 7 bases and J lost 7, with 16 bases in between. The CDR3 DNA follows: TGTGCCAGCACCTTTAAGGGCCCAGGGACCCAGTACTTC. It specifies CASTFKGPGTQYF.

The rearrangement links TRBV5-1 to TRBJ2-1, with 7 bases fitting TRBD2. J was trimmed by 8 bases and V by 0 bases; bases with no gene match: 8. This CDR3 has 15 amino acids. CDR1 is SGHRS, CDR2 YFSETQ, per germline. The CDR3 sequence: CASSLGEGTRDEQFF. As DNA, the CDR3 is TGCGCCAGCAGCTTGGGGGAGGGGACCCGGGATGAGCAGTTCTTC. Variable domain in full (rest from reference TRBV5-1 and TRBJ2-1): KAGVTQTPRYLIKTRGQQVTLSCSPISGHRSVSWYQQTPGQGLQFLFEYFSETQRNKGNFPGRFSGRQFSNSRSEMNVSTLELGDSALYLCASSLGEGTRDEQFFGPGTRLTVL.

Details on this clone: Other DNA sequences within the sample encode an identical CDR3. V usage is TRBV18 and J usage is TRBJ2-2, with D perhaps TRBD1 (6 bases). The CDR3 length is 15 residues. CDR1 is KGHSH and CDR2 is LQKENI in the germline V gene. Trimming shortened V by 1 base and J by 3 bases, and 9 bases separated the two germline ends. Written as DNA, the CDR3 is TGTGCCAGCTCACCACTACAGGGTTACACCGGGGAGCTGTTTTTT. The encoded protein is CASSPLQGYTGELFF. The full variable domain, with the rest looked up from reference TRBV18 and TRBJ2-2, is NAGVMQNPRHLVRRRGQEARLRCSPMKGHSHVYWYRQLPEEGLKFMVYLQKENIIDESGMPKERFSAEFPKEGPSILRIQQVVRGDSAAYFCASSPLQGYTGELFFGEGSRLTVL.

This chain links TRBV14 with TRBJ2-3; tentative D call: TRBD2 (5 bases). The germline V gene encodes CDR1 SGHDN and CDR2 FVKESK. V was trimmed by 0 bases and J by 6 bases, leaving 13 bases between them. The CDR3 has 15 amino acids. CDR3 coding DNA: TGTGCCAGCAGCCAAGATCATCGGGGTCGGGATACGCAGTATTTT. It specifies CASSQDHRGRDTQYF.

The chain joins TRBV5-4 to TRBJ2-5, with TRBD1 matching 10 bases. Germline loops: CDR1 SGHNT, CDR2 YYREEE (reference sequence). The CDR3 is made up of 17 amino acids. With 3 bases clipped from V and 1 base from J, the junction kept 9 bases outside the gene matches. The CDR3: CASSSAGTGVGQETQYF. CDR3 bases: TGTGCCAGCAGCTCAGCCGGGACAGGGGTGGGCCAAGAGACCCAGTACTTC.

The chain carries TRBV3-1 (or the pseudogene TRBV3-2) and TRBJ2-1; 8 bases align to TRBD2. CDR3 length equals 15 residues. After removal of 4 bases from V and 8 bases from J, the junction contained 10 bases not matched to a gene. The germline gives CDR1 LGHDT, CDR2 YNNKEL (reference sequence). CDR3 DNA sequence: TGTGCCAGCAGCCCTGGGTACGGGAGGGGCGATGAGCAGTTCTTC. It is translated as CASSPGYGRGDEQFF.

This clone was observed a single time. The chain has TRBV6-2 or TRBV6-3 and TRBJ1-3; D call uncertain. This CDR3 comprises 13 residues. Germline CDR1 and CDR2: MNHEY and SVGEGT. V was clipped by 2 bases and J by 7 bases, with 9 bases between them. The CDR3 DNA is TGTGCCAGCAGTTACCCAAGCGGGAACACCATATATTTT. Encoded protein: CASSYPSGNTIYF.

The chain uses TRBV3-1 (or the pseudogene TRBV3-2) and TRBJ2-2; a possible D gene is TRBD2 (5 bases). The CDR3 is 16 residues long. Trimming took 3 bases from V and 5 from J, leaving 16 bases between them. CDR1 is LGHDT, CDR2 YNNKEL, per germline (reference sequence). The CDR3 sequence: CASSHRGAERTGELFF. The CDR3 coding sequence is TGTGCCAGCAGCCACCGCGGCGCAGAGCGGACCGGGGAGCTGTTTTTT.

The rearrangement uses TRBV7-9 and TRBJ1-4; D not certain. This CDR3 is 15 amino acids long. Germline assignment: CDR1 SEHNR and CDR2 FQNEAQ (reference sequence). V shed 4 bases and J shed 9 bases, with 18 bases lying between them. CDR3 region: CASSSVGGGLKKLFF. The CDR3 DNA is TGTGCCAGCAGCTCAGTCGGAGGAGGATTGAAAAAACTGTTTTTT.

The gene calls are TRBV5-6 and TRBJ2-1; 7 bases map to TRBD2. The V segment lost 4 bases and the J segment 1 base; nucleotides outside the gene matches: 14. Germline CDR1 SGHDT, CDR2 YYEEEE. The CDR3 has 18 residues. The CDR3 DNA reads TGTGCCAGCAGCCCGGAATCTGGGCGGGAGAGGTCCTACAATGAGCAGTTCTTC. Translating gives CASSPESGRERSYNEQFF.

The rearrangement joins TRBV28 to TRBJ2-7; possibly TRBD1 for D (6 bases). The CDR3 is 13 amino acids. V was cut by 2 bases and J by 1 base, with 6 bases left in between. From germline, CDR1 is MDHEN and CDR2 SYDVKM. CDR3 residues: CASSLRGSYEQYF. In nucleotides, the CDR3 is TGTGCCAGCAGTTTAAGGGGGTCCTACGAGCAGTACTTC.

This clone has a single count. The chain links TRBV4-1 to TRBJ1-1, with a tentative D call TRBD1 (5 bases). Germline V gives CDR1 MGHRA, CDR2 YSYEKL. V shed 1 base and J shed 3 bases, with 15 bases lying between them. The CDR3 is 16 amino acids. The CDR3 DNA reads TGCGCCAGCAGCCAAGTTCCCAGACAGCGGGACACTGAAGCTTTCTTT. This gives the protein CASSQVPRQRDTEAFF.

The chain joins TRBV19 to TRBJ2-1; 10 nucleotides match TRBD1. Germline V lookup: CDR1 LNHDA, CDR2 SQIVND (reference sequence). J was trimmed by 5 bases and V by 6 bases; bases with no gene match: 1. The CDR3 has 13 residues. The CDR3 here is CASRGTGDNEQFF. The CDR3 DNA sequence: TGTGCCAGTAGGGGGACAGGGGACAATGAGCAGTTCTTC.

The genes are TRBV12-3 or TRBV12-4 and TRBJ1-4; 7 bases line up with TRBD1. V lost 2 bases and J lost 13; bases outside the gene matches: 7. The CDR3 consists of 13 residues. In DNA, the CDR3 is TGTGCCAGCAGTTTAAGAGACAGGGTAGGACTGTTTTTT. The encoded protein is CASSLRDRVGLFF.

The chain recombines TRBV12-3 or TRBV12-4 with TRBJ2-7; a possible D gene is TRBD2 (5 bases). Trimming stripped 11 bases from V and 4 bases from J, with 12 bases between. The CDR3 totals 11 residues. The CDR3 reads CASRVGYEQYF. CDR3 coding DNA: TGTGCCTCGCGGGTGGGGTACGAGCAGTACTTC.

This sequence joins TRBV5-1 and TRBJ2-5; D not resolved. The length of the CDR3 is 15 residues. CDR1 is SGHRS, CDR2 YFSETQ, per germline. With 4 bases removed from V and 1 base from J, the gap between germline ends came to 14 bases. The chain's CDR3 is CASSPGFGGQETQYF. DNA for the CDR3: TGCGCCAGCAGCCCCGGGTTTGGCGGCCAAGAGACCCAGTACTTC.

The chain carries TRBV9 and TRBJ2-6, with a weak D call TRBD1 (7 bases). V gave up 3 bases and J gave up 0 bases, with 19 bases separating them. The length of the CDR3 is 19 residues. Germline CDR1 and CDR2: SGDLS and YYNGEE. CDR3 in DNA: TGTGCCAGCAGCGCTGGGAACGGGACAGCGGGCTCTGGGGCCAACGTCCTGACTTTC. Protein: CASSAGNGTAGSGANVLTF. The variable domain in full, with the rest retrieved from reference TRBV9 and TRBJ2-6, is DSGVTQTPKHLITATGQRVTLRCSPRSGDLSVYWYQQSLDQGLQFLIQYYNGEERAKGNILERFSAQQFPDLHSELNLSSLELGDSALYFCASSAGNGTAGSGANVLTFGAGSRLTVL.

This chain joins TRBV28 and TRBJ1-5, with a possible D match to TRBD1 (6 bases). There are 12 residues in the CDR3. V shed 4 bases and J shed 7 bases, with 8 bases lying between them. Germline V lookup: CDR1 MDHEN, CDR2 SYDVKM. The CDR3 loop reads CASSSQGQPQHF. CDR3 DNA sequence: TGTGCCAGCAGTTCACAGGGACAGCCCCAGCATTTT.

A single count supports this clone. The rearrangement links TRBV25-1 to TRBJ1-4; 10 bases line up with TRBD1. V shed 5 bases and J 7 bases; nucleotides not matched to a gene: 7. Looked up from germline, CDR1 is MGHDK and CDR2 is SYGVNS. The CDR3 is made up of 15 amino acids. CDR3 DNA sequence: TGTGCCAGCAGTCCCAGGGACAGGGGTGGTGAAAAACTGTTTTTT. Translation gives CASSPRDRGGEKLFF.

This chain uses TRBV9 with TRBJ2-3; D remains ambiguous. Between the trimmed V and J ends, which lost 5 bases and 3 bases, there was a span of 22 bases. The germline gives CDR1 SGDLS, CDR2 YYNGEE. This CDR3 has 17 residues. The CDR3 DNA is TGTGCCAGCAGTCTATTCACTTCCCCCGGTGGAACAGATACGCAGTATTTT. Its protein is CASSLFTSPGGTDTQYF.

DNA of the CDR3: TGCAGCGTTGAAGGCAGGAACACTGAAGCTTTCTTT. Its translation: CSVEGRNTEAFF. The gene calls are TRBV29-1 and TRBJ1-1; no clear D. Germline assignment: CDR1 SQVTM and CDR2 ANQGSEA. The CDR3 runs 12 residues. V was shortened by 1 base and J by 1 base, with 4 bases between the two germline ends.

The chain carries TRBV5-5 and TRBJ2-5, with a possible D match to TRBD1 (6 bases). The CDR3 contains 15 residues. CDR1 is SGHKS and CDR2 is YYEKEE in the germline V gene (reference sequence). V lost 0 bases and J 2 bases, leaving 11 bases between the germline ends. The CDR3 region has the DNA TGTGCCAGCAGCTTGGCCAGGACAGAACAAGAGACCCAGTACTTC. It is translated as CASSLARTEQETQYF.